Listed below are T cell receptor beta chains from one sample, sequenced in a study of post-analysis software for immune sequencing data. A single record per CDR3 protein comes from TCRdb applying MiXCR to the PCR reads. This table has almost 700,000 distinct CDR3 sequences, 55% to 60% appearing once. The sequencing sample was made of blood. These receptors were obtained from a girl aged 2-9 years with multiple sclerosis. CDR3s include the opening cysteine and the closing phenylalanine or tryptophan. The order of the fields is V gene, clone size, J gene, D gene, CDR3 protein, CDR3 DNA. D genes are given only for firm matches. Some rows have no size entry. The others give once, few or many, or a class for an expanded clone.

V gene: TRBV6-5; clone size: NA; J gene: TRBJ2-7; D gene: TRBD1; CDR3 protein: CASRADRGRLGEQYF; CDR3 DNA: TGTGCCAGCAGGGCAGACAGGGGGCGCTTAGGTGAGCAGTACTTC
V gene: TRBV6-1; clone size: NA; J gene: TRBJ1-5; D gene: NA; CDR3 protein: CASSEGGYDQPQHF; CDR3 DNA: TGTGCCAGCAGTGAAGGGGGGTACGATCAGCCCCAGCATTTT
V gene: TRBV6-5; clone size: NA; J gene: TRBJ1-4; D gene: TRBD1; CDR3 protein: CASSATGGVGEKLFF; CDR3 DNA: TGTGCCAGCAGTGCCACAGGGGGTGTCGGTGAAAAACTGTTTTTT
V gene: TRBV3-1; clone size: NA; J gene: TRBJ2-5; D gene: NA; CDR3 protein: CASSLHLETQYF; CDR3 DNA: TGTGCCAGCAGCCTTCACCTTGAGACCCAGTACTTC
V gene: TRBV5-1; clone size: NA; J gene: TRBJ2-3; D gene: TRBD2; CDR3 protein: CASSFAGTSGSTDTQYF; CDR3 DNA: TGCGCCAGCAGCTTCGCGGGGACTAGCGGGAGCACAGATACGCAGTATTTT
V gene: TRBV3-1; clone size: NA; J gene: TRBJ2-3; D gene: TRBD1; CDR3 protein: CASSRQGAKDTQYF; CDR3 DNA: TGTGCCAGCAGCCGTCAGGGGGCGAAAGATACGCAGTATTTT
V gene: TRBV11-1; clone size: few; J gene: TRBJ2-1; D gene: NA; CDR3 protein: CASSEEGREKTYPGVYNEQFF; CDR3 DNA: TGTGCCAGCAGCGAGGAAGGCAGAGAGAAAACCTACCCGGGAGTCTACAATGAGCAGTTCTTC
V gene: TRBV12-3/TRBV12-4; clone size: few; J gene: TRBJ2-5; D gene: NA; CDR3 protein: CASRPQAGTQYF; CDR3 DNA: TGTGCCAGCAGACCCCAGGCAGGGACCCAGTACTTC
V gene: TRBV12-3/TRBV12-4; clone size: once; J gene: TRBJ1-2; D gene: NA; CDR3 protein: CASSLGGEYYGYTF; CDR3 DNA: TGTGCCAGCAGTTTAGGGGGGGAGTACTATGGCTACACCTTC
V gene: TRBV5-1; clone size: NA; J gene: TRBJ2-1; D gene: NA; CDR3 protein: CASSLERAHNEQFF; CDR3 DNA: TGCGCCAGCAGCTTGGAGCGGGCACACAATGAGCAGTTCTTC
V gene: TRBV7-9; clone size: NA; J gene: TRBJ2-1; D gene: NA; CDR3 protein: CASSIGQIYNEQFF; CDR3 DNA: TGTGCCAGCAGCATCGGACAGATTTACAATGAGCAGTTCTTC
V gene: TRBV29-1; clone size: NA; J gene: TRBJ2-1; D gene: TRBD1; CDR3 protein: CSVRTGIEQFF; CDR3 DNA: TGCAGCGTTAGGACAGGAATCGAGCAGTTCTTC
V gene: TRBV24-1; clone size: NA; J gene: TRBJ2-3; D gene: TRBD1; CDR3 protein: CATSDPQGKDTQYF; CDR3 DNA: TGTGCCACCAGTGACCCACAGGGGAAAGATACGCAGTATTTT
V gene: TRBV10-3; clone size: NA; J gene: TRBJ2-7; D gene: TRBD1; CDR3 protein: CAITPTGDSYEQYF; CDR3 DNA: TGTGCCATCACCCCGACAGGGGACTCCTACGAGCAGTACTTC
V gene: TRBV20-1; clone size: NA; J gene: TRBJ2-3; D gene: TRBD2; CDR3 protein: CSARGLAAGSPDTQYF; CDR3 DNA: TGCAGTGCTAGGGGACTAGCGGCTGGGAGTCCAGATACGCAGTATTTT
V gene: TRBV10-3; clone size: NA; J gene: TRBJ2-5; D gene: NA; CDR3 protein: CAIRNRDGPTETQYF; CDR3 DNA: TGTGCCATCAGGAACCGGGACGGTCCAACTGAGACCCAGTACTTC
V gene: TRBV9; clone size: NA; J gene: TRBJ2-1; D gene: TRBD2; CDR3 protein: CASSVSPGTSGRGYNEQFF; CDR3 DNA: TGTGCCAGCAGCGTAAGCCCCGGGACTAGCGGGAGGGGGTACAATGAGCAGTTCTTC
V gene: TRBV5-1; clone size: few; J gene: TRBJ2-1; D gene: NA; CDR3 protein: CASSPPTGTSSYNEQFF; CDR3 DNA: TGCGCCAGCAGCCCACCCACCGGGACCAGCTCCTACAATGAGCAGTTCTTC
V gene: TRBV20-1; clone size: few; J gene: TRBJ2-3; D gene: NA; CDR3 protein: CSASRSTDTQYF; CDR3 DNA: TGCAGTGCTAGTCGTAGCACAGATACGCAGTATTTT
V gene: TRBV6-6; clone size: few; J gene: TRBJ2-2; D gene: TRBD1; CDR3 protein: CASSSTGADTGELFF; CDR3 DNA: TGTGCCAGCAGTTCGACAGGGGCGGACACCGGGGAGCTGTTTTTT
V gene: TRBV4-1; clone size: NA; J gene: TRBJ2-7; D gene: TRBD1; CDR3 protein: CASSGPLGTGAYEQYF; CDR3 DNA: TGCGCCAGCAGCGGACCTTTAGGGACAGGCGCCTACGAGCAGTACTTC
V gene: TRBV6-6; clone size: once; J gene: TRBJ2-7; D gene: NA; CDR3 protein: CASSYFARLYEQYF; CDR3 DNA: TGTGCCAGCAGTTATTTTGCCAGGCTCTACGAGCAGTACTTC
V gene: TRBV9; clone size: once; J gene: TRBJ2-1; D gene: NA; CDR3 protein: CASSGLGTASSYNEQFF; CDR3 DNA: TGTGCCAGCAGTGGACTAGGGACAGCGAGCTCCTACAATGAGCAGTTCTTC
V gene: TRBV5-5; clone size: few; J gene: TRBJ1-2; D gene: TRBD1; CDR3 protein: CASSLQGMDGYTF; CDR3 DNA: TGTGCCAGCAGCTTACAGGGGATGGATGGCTACACCTTC
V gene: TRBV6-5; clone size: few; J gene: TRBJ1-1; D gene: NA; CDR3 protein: CASSYGFIGANTEAFF; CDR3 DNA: TGTGCCAGCAGTTATGGTTTTATCGGGGCGAACACTGAAGCTTTCTTT
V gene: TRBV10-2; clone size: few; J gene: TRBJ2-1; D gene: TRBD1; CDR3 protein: CASSSLRGNEQFF; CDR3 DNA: TGCGCCAGCAGTTCCCTCAGGGGGAATGAGCAGTTCTTC
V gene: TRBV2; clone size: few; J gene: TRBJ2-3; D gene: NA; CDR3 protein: CASRGVSFTDTQYF; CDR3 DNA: TGTGCCAGCAGAGGGGTCAGCTTCACGGATACGCAGTATTTT
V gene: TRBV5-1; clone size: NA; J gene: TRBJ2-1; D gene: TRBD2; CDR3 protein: CASSSSSGANNEQFF; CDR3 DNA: TGCGCCAGCAGCTCCTCTAGCGGGGCCAACAATGAGCAGTTCTTC
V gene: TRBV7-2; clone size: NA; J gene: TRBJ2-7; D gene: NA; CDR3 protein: CASSSPWAEQYF; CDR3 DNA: TGTGCCAGCAGCTCCCCCTGGGCCGAGCAGTACTTC
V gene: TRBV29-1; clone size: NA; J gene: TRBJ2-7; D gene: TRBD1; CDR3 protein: CSVRTIQGANEQYF; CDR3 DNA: TGCAGCGTCCGCACCATACAGGGGGCCAACGAGCAGTACTTC
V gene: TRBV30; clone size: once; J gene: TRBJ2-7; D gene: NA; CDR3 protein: CAWSPSSEQYF; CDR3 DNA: TGTGCCTGGAGTCCCTCCAGCGAGCAGTACTTC
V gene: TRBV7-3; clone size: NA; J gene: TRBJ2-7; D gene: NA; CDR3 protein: CASSLSGSHYEQYF; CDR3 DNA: TGTGCCAGCAGCTTATCAGGGAGTCATTACGAGCAGTACTTC
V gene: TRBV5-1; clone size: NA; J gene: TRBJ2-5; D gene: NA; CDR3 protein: CASSFIQIQETQYF; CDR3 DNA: TGCGCCAGCAGCTTTATACAGATACAAGAGACCCAGTACTTC
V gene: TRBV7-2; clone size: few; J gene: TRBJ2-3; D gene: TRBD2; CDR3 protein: CASSLASGTSTDTQYF; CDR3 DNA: TGTGCCAGCAGCTTAGCTAGCGGGACTAGCACAGATACGCAGTATTTT
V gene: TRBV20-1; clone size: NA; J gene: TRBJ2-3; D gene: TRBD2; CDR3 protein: CSARDGRGEQYF; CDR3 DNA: TGCAGTGCTAGGGACGGGAGGGGTGAGCAGTACTTT
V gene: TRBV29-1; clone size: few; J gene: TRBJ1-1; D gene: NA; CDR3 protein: CSVVRREDTEAFF; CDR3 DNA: TGCAGCGTTGTTCGCAGGGAAGACACTGAAGCTTTCTTT
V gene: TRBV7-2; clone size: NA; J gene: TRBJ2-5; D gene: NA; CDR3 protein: CASSLNRGGRETQYF; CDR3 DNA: TGTGCCAGCAGTCTAAACCGCGGAGGCCGGGAGACCCAGTACTTC
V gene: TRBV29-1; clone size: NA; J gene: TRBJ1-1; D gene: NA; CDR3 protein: CSVGKLVDEAFF; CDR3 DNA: TGCAGCGTTGGAAAACTTGTGGATGAAGCTTTCTTT
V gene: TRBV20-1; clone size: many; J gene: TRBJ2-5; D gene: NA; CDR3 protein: CSASQETQYF; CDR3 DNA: TGCAGTGCTAGCCAAGAGACCCAGTACTTC